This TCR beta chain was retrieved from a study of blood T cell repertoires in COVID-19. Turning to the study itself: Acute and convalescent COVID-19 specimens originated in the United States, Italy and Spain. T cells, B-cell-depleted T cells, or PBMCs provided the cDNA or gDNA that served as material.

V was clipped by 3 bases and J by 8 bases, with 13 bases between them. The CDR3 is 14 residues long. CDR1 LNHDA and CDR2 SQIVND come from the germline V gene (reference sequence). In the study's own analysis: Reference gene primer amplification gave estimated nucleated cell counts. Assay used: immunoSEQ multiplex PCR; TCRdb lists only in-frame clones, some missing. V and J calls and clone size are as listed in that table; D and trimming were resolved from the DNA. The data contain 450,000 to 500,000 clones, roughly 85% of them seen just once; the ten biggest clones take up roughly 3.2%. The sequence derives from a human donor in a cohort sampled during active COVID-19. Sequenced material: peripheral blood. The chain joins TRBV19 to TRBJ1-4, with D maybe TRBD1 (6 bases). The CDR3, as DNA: TGTGCCAGTAGTATCGGACAGCTAGGAGAAAAACTGTTTTTT. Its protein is CASSIGQLGEKLFF.